What follows are 19 T cell receptor beta chains derived from one specimen sequenced in a study of regulatory T cells in long-lasting Graves disease. Combining iRepertoire HTBI primers with Arm-PCR of CDR3 regions, the authors built TCR beta libraries. One entry per CDR3 protein, called by TCRdb with MiXCR from the multiplex PCR reads. The sample has some 440,000 distinct CDR3 sequences, about a fifth seen once. The time point denotes: persistent/refractory GD, antithyroid drugs over 5 years with positive TRAb. PBMCs were the source of the RNA used for TCR sequencing. This material consisted of peripheral blood mononuclear cells (PBMCs), taken when the disease was refractory, from a patient treated with antithyroid drugs. The receptor source for this set is a female donor with Graves disease.

Only a few counts were recorded for this clonotype. The chain employs TRBV6-5 and TRBJ2-2; a possible D gene is TRBD2 (6 bases). Trimming cost V 6 bases and J 1 base, with 15 bases left between them. The CDR3 contains 16 residues. CDR1 is MNHEY and CDR2 is SVGAGI in the germline V gene. The CDR3 DNA follows: TGTGCCAGCAGCGACCTTGCGGGGATGAACACCGGGGAGCTGTTTTTT. Amino acid sequence: CASSDLAGMNTGELFF.

This clonotype was seen many times. This chain joins TRBV29-1 and TRBJ1-1; maybe TRBD1 (5 bases). In germline, CDR1 is SQVTM, CDR2 ANQGSEA. Between the trimmed V and J ends, which lost 3 bases and 1 base, there was a span of 6 bases. The CDR3 consists of 12 residues. The CDR3 region has the DNA TGCAGCGTTGACCAGGGGAACACTGAAGCTTTCTTT. Translated, it gives CSVDQGNTEAFF. Variable domain in full (rest from reference TRBV29-1 and TRBJ1-1): SAVISQKPSRDICQRGTSLTIQCQVDSQVTMMFWYRQQPGQSLTLIATANQGSEATYESGFVIDKFPISRPNLTFSTLTVSNMSPEDSSIYLCSVDQGNTEAFFGQGTRLTVV.

This clonotype was seen only a few times. This chain links TRBV2 with TRBJ2-6, with 8 nucleotides matching TRBD1. The CDR3 sequence is 17 residues long. V lost 4 bases to trimming and J lost 0 bases; unmatched junction nucleotides: 5. Germline CDR1 and CDR2: SNHLY and FYNNEI. Written as DNA, the CDR3 is TGTGCCAGCAGTGGGACAGGGACCAGCTCTGGGGCCAACGTCCTGACTTTC. This gives the protein CASSGTGTSSGANVLTF. The full variable domain, with the rest looked up from reference TRBV2 and TRBJ2-6, is EPEVTQTPSHQVTQMGQEVILRCVPISNHLYFYWYRQILGQKVEFLVSFYNNEISEKSEIFDDQFSVERPDGSNFTLKIRSTKLEDSAMYFCASSGTGTSSGANVLTFGAGSRLTVL.

This rearrangement joins TRBV6-1 to TRBJ2-7, with D uncertain. V was cut by 8 bases and J by 4 bases, with 15 bases left in between. From germline, CDR1 is MNHNS and CDR2 SASEGT. This CDR3 spans 13 amino acids. The CDR3 DNA reads as TGTGCCAGCCACCCCAGAAACTCTTACGAGCAGTACTTC. This sequence encodes CASHPRNSYEQYF.

This clonotype was observed a few times. The chain links TRBV5-1 to TRBJ1-1; perhaps TRBD1 as D (6 bases). With 4 bases removed from V and 5 bases from J, the gap between germline ends came to 21 bases. Germline V gene sequence: CDR1 SGHRS, CDR2 YFSETQ. This CDR3 spans 16 amino acids. CDR3: CASSPWGGAEITEAFF. The CDR3 nucleotides read TGCGCCAGCAGCCCCTGGGGGGGCGCAGAGATAACTGAAGCTTTCTTT.

In this sample, this clonotype turned up many times. The V gene is TRBV28, the J gene TRBJ2-7; 12 bases line up with TRBD2. Per the germline V gene, CDR1 is MDHEN and CDR2 is SYDVKM. V gave up 3 bases and J gave up 3 bases; unmatched junction bases: 6. This CDR3 has 16 residues. The CDR3 DNA reads TGTGCCAGCAGTTTTCTAGCGGGAGGGCCAAGCTACGAGCAGTACTTC. Its protein product is CASSFLAGGPSYEQYF.

The rearrangement links TRBV4-2 to TRBJ2-2; D is undetermined. The CDR3 contains 16 residues. Germline lookup yields CDR1 LGHNA and CDR2 YNFKEQ. The V end lost 6 bases, the J end lost 6 bases, and 20 bases lay between the germline ends. CDR3: CASSLKGPRSPGELFF. CDR3 DNA sequence: TGTGCCAGCAGTCTTAAAGGTCCTCGAAGTCCCGGGGAGCTGTTTTTT.

This chain connects TRBV6-1 to TRBJ2-7, with unresolved D. V was cut by 7 bases and J by 0 bases, with 7 bases left in between. Germline lookup yields CDR1 MNHNS and CDR2 SASEGT. The CDR3 loop spans 12 amino acids. CDR3 loop: CASTGYSYEQYF. DNA of the CDR3: TGTGCCAGCACCGGCTACTCCTACGAGCAGTACTTC.

This clonotype was observed a few times. CDR3 nucleotides: TGTGCCAGCAGCCCGGCCGGGGGGAAGCTTTGGACTGAAGCTTTCTTT. Protein product: CASSPAGGKLWTEAFF. The rearrangement uses TRBV11-2 and TRBJ1-1, with D maybe TRBD1 (5 bases). The CDR3 extends over 16 amino acids. Germline V gene lookup returns CDR1 SGHAT and CDR2 FQNNGV. Trimming cost V 5 bases and J 5 bases, with 21 bases left between them.

This clonotype was recorded many times. The chain has TRBV28 and TRBJ2-2, with 11 bases aligning to TRBD1. Germline trimming cut 4 bases from V and 5 bases from J; bases unmatched to any gene: 6. The CDR3 is made up of 16 amino acids. Germline values: CDR1 MDHEN, CDR2 SYDVKM. Here the CDR3 reads CASSSLRDRGTGELFF. CDR3 nucleotides: TGTGCCAGCAGTTCCCTCCGGGACAGGGGGACCGGGGAGCTGTTTTTT.

This clonotype came up many times. The V call is TRBV6-1, the J call TRBJ2-5; 9 bases align to TRBD2. Germline V gene data show CDR1 as MNHNS and CDR2 as SASEGT. The CDR3 runs to 15 residues. The junction had 10 bases not matched to a gene; V was cut back by 6 bases and J by 5 bases. CDR3 sequence reads: CASSGGLAPGETQYF. In DNA, the CDR3 is TGTGCCAGCAGCGGAGGACTAGCGCCGGGGGAGACCCAGTACTTC.

V usage is TRBV27 and J usage is TRBJ2-7, with D maybe TRBD2 (6 bases). In germline, CDR1 is MNHEY, CDR2 SMNVEV (reference sequence). V lost 6 bases and J 9 bases, leaving 21 bases between the germline ends. The CDR3 sequence is 14 residues long. CDR3 sequence: CASRMGLTWDGQYF. In nucleotides, the CDR3 is TGTGCCAGCAGGATGGGACTTACCTGGGACGGGCAGTACTTC.

This clonotype was observed many times. This chain links TRBV5-1 with TRBJ2-7; D uncertain. V was shortened by 4 bases and J by 5 bases, with 19 bases between the two germline ends. The CDR3 covers 15 residues. Germline loops: CDR1 SGHRS, CDR2 YFSETQ. The CDR3 region is CASSLHGRRLDEQYF. The CDR3 bases are TGCGCCAGCAGCCTCCATGGACGCCGGTTGGACGAGCAGTACTTC.

This clonotype was seen ten or more times. The J gene is TRBJ2-7, the V gene TRBV12-3 or TRBV12-4, with 10 bases aligning to TRBD1. The CDR3 has 14 amino acids. V trimming: 6 bases; J trimming: 6 bases; junction bases outside the gene matches: 8. CDR3 bases: TGTGCCAGCAGAGGAGGACAGGGGGAGTTCGAGCAGTACTTC. Residues: CASRGGQGEFEQYF.

This clonotype has ten or more counts. V gene TRBV6-1 combines with J gene TRBJ2-7; TRBD1 agrees at 8 bases. This CDR3 is built from 12 residues. The germline V gene has CDR1 MNHNS and CDR2 SASEGT. Trimming at V came to 8 bases and at J to 3 bases, leaving 3 bases not matched to a gene. This CDR3 reads CASLGQGYEQYF. The CDR3 DNA sequence: TGTGCCAGCCTAGGACAGGGCTACGAGCAGTACTTC.

At least ten counts were recorded for this clonotype. The CDR3 DNA is TGCGCCAGCAGCTTAGGGGGGAAATTCGCTGAAGCTTTCTTT. It specifies CASSLGGKFAEAFF. The V call is TRBV5-1, the J call TRBJ1-1; perhaps TRBD1 as D (6 bases). The length of the CDR3 is 14 residues. The germline gives CDR1 SGHRS, CDR2 YFSETQ. V lost 2 bases and J 6 bases, leaving 14 bases between the germline ends. Combining the CDR3 with reference TRBV5-1 and TRBJ1-1 gives the whole variable domain KAGVTQTPRYLIKTRGQQVTLSCSPISGHRSVSWYQQTPGQGLQFLFEYFSETQRNKGNFPGRFSGRQFSNSRSEMNVSTLELGDSALYLCASSLGGKFAEAFFGQGTRLTVV.

This clonotype was seen ten or more times. This chain joins TRBV12-3 or TRBV12-4 and TRBJ2-7; D tentatively reads TRBD1 or TRBD2 (5 bases each). The CDR3 runs 15 residues. Trimming stripped 4 bases from V and 3 bases from J, with 16 bases between. CDR3 nucleotides: TGTGCCAGCAGTTATGGGGACGGTGGGGGCTACGAGCAGTACTTC. It yields the protein CASSYGDGGGYEQYF.

J is TRBJ2-6 and V is TRBV12-5; 7 positions match TRBD1. V trimming: 3 bases; J trimming: 0 bases; junction bases outside the gene matches: 11. The CDR3 has 19 residues. The germline V gene encodes CDR1 LGHNT and CDR2 FRNRAP. In nucleotides, the CDR3 is TGTGCTAGTGGTTTCTCCACAGGGGAAAAGGGCTCTGGGGCCAACGTCCTGACTTTC. Amino acids: CASGFSTGEKGSGANVLTF.

The table lists this clonotype with many counts. The chain couples TRBV2 to TRBJ2-5, with D perhaps assigned TRBD1 or TRBD2 (5 bases each). Germline V gene sequence: CDR1 SNHLY, CDR2 FYNNEI. This CDR3 spans 15 amino acids. With 6 bases removed from V and 1 base from J, the gap between germline ends came to 15 bases. The CDR3 region is CASRTTTGLQETQYF. As DNA, the CDR3 is TGTGCCAGCAGGACCACAACAGGACTCCAAGAGACCCAGTACTTC. Variable domain in full (rest from reference TRBV2 and TRBJ2-5): EPEVTQTPSHQVTQMGQEVILRCVPISNHLYFYWYRQILGQKVEFLVSFYNNEISEKSEIFDDQFSVERPDGSNFTLKIRSTKLEDSAMYFCASRTTTGLQETQYFGPGTRLLVL.